These T cell receptor beta chains were read from a single sample in a study of cytomegalovirus exposure and HLA in healthy donors. Profiling relied on immunoSEQ multiplex PCR, and the TCRdb table lists in-frame clones only, not all of them. The sample records some 140,000 clones, 70% to 85% being singletons. Sequencing input: PBMCs. The receptors derive from a young man in good health and CMV-seropositive. Both conserved end residues are part of each CDR3. The order of the fields is V gene, D gene, clone size, J gene, CDR3 DNA, CDR3 protein. D genes are given only for firm matches. Only part of the rows carry a size: once, few, many, or a class if the clone is expanded.

v_gene: TRBV28; d_gene: -; abundance: -; j_gene: TRBJ2-2; CDR3nt: TGTGCCAGCAGTGGGAGGATATTATCGGGGCTGTTTTTT; CDR3aa: CASSGRILSGLFF
v_gene: TRBV5-1; d_gene: -; abundance: -; j_gene: TRBJ2-7; CDR3nt: TGCGCCAGCAGCTTGGTGGGTGCGGGCGGCGAGCAGTACTTC; CDR3aa: CASSLVGAGGEQYF
v_gene: TRBV28; d_gene: -; abundance: -; j_gene: TRBJ1-1; CDR3nt: TGTGCCAGCAGTCTACCGGGTGTCAAAGCTTTCTTT; CDR3aa: CASSLPGVKAFF
v_gene: TRBV27; d_gene: TRBD2; abundance: -; j_gene: TRBJ2-5; CDR3nt: TGTGCCAGCAGTTTATTAGCGGGTTCGGGCCAGTACTTC; CDR3aa: CASSLLAGSGQYF
v_gene: TRBV18; d_gene: -; abundance: -; j_gene: TRBJ2-3; CDR3nt: TGTGCCAGCTCACCAACTAGGGAAACCGCGCAGTATTTT; CDR3aa: CASSPTRETAQYF
v_gene: TRBV13; d_gene: TRBD1; abundance: -; j_gene: TRBJ2-3; CDR3nt: TGTGCCAGCAGCCGAAAACAGGGGCCAAGCACAGATACGCAGTATTTT; CDR3aa: CASSRKQGPSTDTQYF
v_gene: TRBV6-5; d_gene: -; abundance: -; j_gene: TRBJ2-7; CDR3nt: TGTGCCAGCAGTTACGGAGGGCTCGAGCAGTACTTC; CDR3aa: CASSYGGLEQYF
v_gene: TRBV9; d_gene: -; abundance: few; j_gene: TRBJ1-4; CDR3nt: TGTGCCAGCAGCGGACAGAGAATGACAACTAATGAAAAACTGTTTTTT; CDR3aa: CASSGQRMTTNEKLFF
v_gene: TRBV5-1; d_gene: TRBD2; abundance: -; j_gene: TRBJ2-1; CDR3nt: TGCGCCAGCAGCTTGGACGCAGCGGGGGGGAGGAATGAGCAGTTCTTC; CDR3aa: CASSLDAAGGRNEQFF
v_gene: TRBV5-1; d_gene: TRBD2; abundance: -; j_gene: TRBJ2-5; CDR3nt: TGCGCCAGCAGCATCGGGACTAGCCAAGAGACCCAGTACTTC; CDR3aa: CASSIGTSQETQYF
v_gene: TRBV5-1; d_gene: TRBD1; abundance: once; j_gene: TRBJ2-7; CDR3nt: TGCGCCAGCAGCTTTTCTTCACAGGGGCTCTACGAGCAGTACTTC; CDR3aa: CASSFSSQGLYEQYF
v_gene: TRBV5-1; d_gene: TRBD1; abundance: -; j_gene: TRBJ1-2; CDR3nt: TGCGCCAGCAGCCCTTACAGGGGGGTGGGCTACACCTTC; CDR3aa: CASSPYRGVGYTF
v_gene: TRBV5-4; d_gene: TRBD2; abundance: -; j_gene: TRBJ2-5; CDR3nt: TGTGCCGGGTCCAGGCGGGAGGGCTTGGAGACCCAGTACTTC; CDR3aa: CAGSRREGLETQYF
v_gene: TRBV5-4; d_gene: -; abundance: -; j_gene: TRBJ2-3; CDR3nt: TGTGCCAGTAACAGGGATACAGATACGCAGTATTTT; CDR3aa: CASNRDTDTQYF
v_gene: TRBV2; d_gene: TRBD1; abundance: few; j_gene: TRBJ1-2; CDR3nt: TGTGCCAGCTCCCAGGGGGAGTATGGCTACACCTTC; CDR3aa: CASSQGEYGYTF
v_gene: TRBV9; d_gene: TRBD1; abundance: few; j_gene: TRBJ1-2; CDR3nt: TGTGCCAGCAGCCCTGGGACAGGGGCAGGCTACACCTTC; CDR3aa: CASSPGTGAGYTF
v_gene: TRBV5-5; d_gene: -; abundance: -; j_gene: TRBJ1-5; CDR3nt: TGTGCCAGCAGCCAAGCGAGGGTTACCCATAGCAATCAGCCCCAGCATTTT; CDR3aa: CASSQARVTHSNQPQHF
v_gene: TRBV10-3; d_gene: -; abundance: -; j_gene: TRBJ2-1; CDR3nt: TGTGCCATCAGCGACTTACTATGGAGGGACCATGAGCAGTTCTTC; CDR3aa: CAISDLLWRDHEQFF
v_gene: TRBV2; d_gene: TRBD2; abundance: -; j_gene: TRBJ2-7; CDR3nt: TGTGCCAGCAGTACCCCTAGCGGGAGGTCCGCCTACGAGCAGTACTTC; CDR3aa: CASSTPSGRSAYEQYF
v_gene: TRBV7-3; d_gene: -; abundance: -; j_gene: TRBJ1-2; CDR3nt: TGTGCCAGCAGGCAGGGGATCGGGTATGGCTACACCTTC; CDR3aa: CASRQGIGYGYTF
v_gene: TRBV6-5; d_gene: TRBD2; abundance: once; j_gene: TRBJ2-3; CDR3nt: TGTGCCAGCAACTCGCGGGGGGGTTCAGCAGATACGCAGTATTTT; CDR3aa: CASNSRGGSADTQYF
v_gene: TRBV28; d_gene: -; abundance: -; j_gene: TRBJ2-7; CDR3nt: TGTGCCAGCAGTTTCCGGGGTATCAACTACGAGCAGTACTTC; CDR3aa: CASSFRGINYEQYF
v_gene: TRBV9; d_gene: -; abundance: -; j_gene: TRBJ1-3; CDR3nt: TGTGCCAGCAGCGACAGGGATGGGTACTCTGGAAACACCATATATTTT; CDR3aa: CASSDRDGYSGNTIYF
v_gene: TRBV14; d_gene: TRBD1; abundance: -; j_gene: TRBJ1-2; CDR3nt: TGTGCCAGCAGCGTAACCGCAGGACAGGGGCCGCATGGCTACACCTTC; CDR3aa: CASSVTAGQGPHGYTF
v_gene: TRBV19; d_gene: TRBD1; abundance: -; j_gene: TRBJ2-1; CDR3nt: TGTGCCAGTAGTATGGGGGACAGGGTTCAGTACTATGAGCAGTTCTTC; CDR3aa: CASSMGDRVQYYEQFF
v_gene: TRBV7-8; d_gene: TRBD2; abundance: once; j_gene: TRBJ2-2; CDR3nt: TGTGCCAGCAGCTTAGATCTAGCGGGGAACACCGGGGAGCTGTTTTTT; CDR3aa: CASSLDLAGNTGELFF
v_gene: TRBV18; d_gene: -; abundance: -; j_gene: TRBJ1-2; CDR3nt: TGTGCCAGCTCACCAGGGGCGCAGGGTGGCTATGGCTACACCTTC; CDR3aa: CASSPGAQGGYGYTF
v_gene: TRBV19; d_gene: TRBD1; abundance: -; j_gene: TRBJ1-2; CDR3nt: TGTGCCAGTGCTTTGGGTTGGGAAGACAGGGACCGTGGCTACACCTTC; CDR3aa: CASALGWEDRDRGYTF
v_gene: TRBV7-7; d_gene: TRBD1; abundance: once; j_gene: TRBJ2-5; CDR3nt: TGTGCCAGCAGCTCCGGGACAGGGGGTGATGAGACCCAGTACTTC; CDR3aa: CASSSGTGGDETQYF
v_gene: TRBV6-1; d_gene: -; abundance: -; j_gene: TRBJ1-5; CDR3nt: TGTGCCAGCAGTGACCAGGGGTACCAGCCCCAGCATTTT; CDR3aa: CASSDQGYQPQHF
v_gene: TRBV11-2; d_gene: -; abundance: once; j_gene: TRBJ2-5; CDR3nt: TGTGCCAGCAGCCGGACACCCCTTGGGGAGACCCAGTACTTC; CDR3aa: CASSRTPLGETQYF